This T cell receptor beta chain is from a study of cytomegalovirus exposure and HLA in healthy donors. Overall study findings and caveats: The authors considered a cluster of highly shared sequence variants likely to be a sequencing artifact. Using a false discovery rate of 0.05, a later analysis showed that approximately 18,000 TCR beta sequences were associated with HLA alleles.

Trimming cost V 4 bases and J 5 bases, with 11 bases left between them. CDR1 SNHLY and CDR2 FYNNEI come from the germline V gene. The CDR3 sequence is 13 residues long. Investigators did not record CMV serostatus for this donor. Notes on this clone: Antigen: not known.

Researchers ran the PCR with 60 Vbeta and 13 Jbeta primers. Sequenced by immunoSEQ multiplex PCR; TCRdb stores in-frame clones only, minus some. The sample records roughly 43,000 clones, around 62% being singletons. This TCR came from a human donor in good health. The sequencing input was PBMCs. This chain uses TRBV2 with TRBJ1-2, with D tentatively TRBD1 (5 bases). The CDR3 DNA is TGTGCCAGCAGTGTAGACAGAAGATATGGCTACACCTTC. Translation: CASSVDRRYGYTF.